What follows are 23 T cell receptor beta chains derived from one specimen sequenced in a study of cytomegalovirus exposure and HLA in healthy donors. Sequencing was performed with immunoSEQ multiplex PCR; in TCRdb, only in-frame clones are kept and a portion is missing. The sample carries roughly 150,000 clones, about 80% recorded once. The specimen sequenced was PBMCs. All receptors come from a man aged 25-45 years in good health and CMV-seropositive.

In DNA form, the CDR3 reads TGCGCCAGCAGCCCTGGCCCCGGGGATACGCAGTATTTT. Its translation is CASSPGPGDTQYF. The rearrangement links TRBV5-1 to TRBJ2-3; D is unclear. CDR1 and CDR2 from the germline V gene are SGHRS and YFSETQ. CDR3 length: 13 amino acids. Trimming stripped 4 bases from V and 6 bases from J, with 12 bases between.

The CDR3 nucleotides read TGCAGCGCCGCAGCGGGACAGGCAGCAACTAATGAAAAACTGTTTTTT. Its protein product is CSAAAGQAATNEKLFF. The chain uses TRBV29-1 and TRBJ1-4; 8 bases line up with TRBD1. V was clipped by 7 bases and J by 0 bases; unmatched bases: 10. CDR1 SQVTM and CDR2 ANQGSEA come from the germline V gene. This CDR3 is built from 16 residues.

The genes are TRBV7-3 and TRBJ2-5; 11 bases match TRBD2. Germline V gives CDR1 SGHTA, CDR2 FQGTGA. V trimming: 6 bases; J trimming: 4 bases; junction bases outside the gene matches: 4. This CDR3 has 14 residues. Here the CDR3 reads CASSIAGGVETQYF. In DNA form, the CDR3 reads TGTGCCAGCAGTATAGCGGGGGGGGTAGAGACCCAGTACTTC.

This clone appeared a single time. The genes are TRBV5-5 and TRBJ1-3; possibly TRBD1 for D (6 bases). V was shortened by 0 bases and J by 3 bases, with 16 bases between the two germline ends. The CDR3 has 17 amino acids. Looked up from germline, CDR1 is SGHKS and CDR2 is YYEKEE (reference sequence). CDR3 residues: CASSLAEGGASGNTIYF. In nucleotides, the CDR3 is TGTGCCAGCAGCTTGGCCGAGGGGGGGGCGAGTGGAAACACCATATATTTT. The full variable domain, rest sourced from reference TRBV5-5 and TRBJ1-3, is DAGVTQSPTHLIKTRGQQVTLRCSPISGHKSVSWYQQVLGQGPQFIFQYYEKEERGRGNFPDRFSARQFPNYSSELNVNALLLGDSALYLCASSLAEGGASGNTIYFGEGSWLTVV.

The rearrangement links TRBV10-3 to TRBJ1-1; unclear D gene. Germline CDR1 and CDR2: ENHRY and SYGVKD. V was clipped by 0 bases and J by 4 bases, with 9 bases between them. The CDR3 extends over 14 amino acids. CDR3 in amino acids: CAISESGVGTEAFF. As DNA, the CDR3 is TGTGCCATCAGTGAGTCCGGGGTGGGCACTGAAGCTTTCTTT.

The chain combines TRBV4-3 with TRBJ2-3; possible D gene TRBD2, 7 bases. Trimming cost V 6 bases and J 2 bases, with 15 bases left between them. Germline V lookup: CDR1 LGHNA, CDR2 YSLEER. CDR3 size: 15 residues. The CDR3 coding sequence is TGCGCCAGCAGGGGGGGGCGGGGTGTCACAGATACGCAGTATTTT. Translating gives CASRGGRGVTDTQYF.

The rearrangement joins TRBV5-1 to TRBJ2-7; 11 positions match TRBD2. Germline lookup yields CDR1 SGHRS and CDR2 YFSETQ. The CDR3 totals 15 residues. V gave up 3 bases and J gave up 2 bases; unmatched junction bases: 4. CDR3 region: CASSYSTSGAYEQYF. The CDR3 nucleotides read TGCGCCAGCAGCTACTCGACTAGCGGGGCCTACGAGCAGTACTTC. The entire variable domain, with the rest obtained from reference TRBV5-1 and TRBJ2-7, is as follows: KAGVTQTPRYLIKTRGQQVTLSCSPISGHRSVSWYQQTPGQGLQFLFEYFSETQRNKGNFPGRFSGRQFSNSRSEMNVSTLELGDSALYLCASSYSTSGAYEQYFGPGTRLTVT.

This clone was picked up a small number of times. The chain carries TRBV19 and TRBJ2-7; 10 positions match TRBD1. The CDR3 length is 15 residues. Germline V CDR1 and CDR2: LNHDA, SQIVND (reference sequence). V trimming: 2 bases; J trimming: 3 bases; junction bases outside the gene matches: 4. This CDR3 reads CASSIPGQGIYEQYF. The CDR3 nucleotides are TGTGCCAGTAGTATACCGGGACAGGGGATCTACGAGCAGTACTTC.

The chain has TRBV18 and TRBJ2-1; TRBD1 might be the D (5 bases). CDR1 and CDR2 from the germline V gene are KGHSH and LQKENI. The CDR3 is made up of 13 amino acids. V was pared by 3 bases and J by 8 bases, with 11 bases between. The CDR3 spells CASSPLIGDEQFF. In nucleotides, the CDR3 is TGTGCCAGCTCACCCTTAATAGGGGATGAGCAGTTCTTC.

The V and J genes are TRBV6-6 and TRBJ1-2, with D unresolved. This CDR3 region has 13 residues. Germline CDR1 is MNHNY and CDR2 is SVGAGI (reference sequence). Trimming shortened V by 5 bases and J by 8 bases, and 15 bases separated the two germline ends. CDR3 residues: CASSLRRVEGYTF. The CDR3 DNA follows: TGTGCCAGCAGTCTTCGGCGAGTGGAGGGCTACACCTTC.

The chain has TRBV5-3 and TRBJ1-1, with 7 bases identical to TRBD1. TRBV5-3 carries the ORF label, with uncertain function. This CDR3 is built from 16 residues. V dropped 0 bases and J dropped 4; count of bases not matched to a gene: 9. CDR3: CARSLGHDREGTEAFF. The CDR3 DNA reads TGTGCCAGAAGCTTGGGGCACGACAGGGAAGGCACTGAAGCTTTCTTT.

V is TRBV7-2 and J is TRBJ1-2; D may be TRBD1 (5 bases). Trimming removed 0 bases at V and 4 bases at J, with 9 bases between. The length of the CDR3 is 14 residues. CDR1 SGHTA and CDR2 FQGNSA come from the germline V gene. Here the CDR3 reads CASSLARGGYGYTF. In DNA form, the CDR3 reads TGTGCCAGCAGCTTAGCGCGGGGGGGCTATGGCTACACCTTC.

The V call is TRBV4-3, the J call TRBJ1-5; a possible D gene is TRBD1 (6 bases). Germline-derived CDR1 and CDR2 are LGHNA and YSLEER. Between the trimmed V and J ends, which lost 1 base and 7 bases, there was a span of 14 bases. The CDR3 contains 15 residues. As DNA, the CDR3 is TGCGCCAGCAGCCAAGCCTTTACGGGGGGCCAGCCCCAGCATTTT. This encodes CASSQAFTGGQPQHF.

The chain couples TRBV6-5 to TRBJ1-1; tentative D call: TRBD1 (5 bases). Germline V CDR1 and CDR2: MNHEY, SVGAGI. The CDR3 consists of 13 residues. The V end lost 6 bases, the J end lost 1 base, and 9 bases lay between the germline ends. The CDR3 coding sequence is TGTGCCAGCAGCCGGGGGGAGAACACTGAAGCTTTCTTT. Translating it yields CASSRGENTEAFF.

The chain has TRBV5-6 and TRBJ1-2; 7 bases are shared with TRBD1. The germline gives CDR1 SGHDT, CDR2 YYEEEE. The CDR3 sequence is 14 residues long. V shed 1 base and J 4 bases; nucleotides not matched to a gene: 4. CDR3 sequence reads: CASSLSGQSYGYTF. The CDR3 nucleotides read TGTGCCAGCAGCTTGTCGGGACAGAGCTATGGCTACACCTTC.

This sequence joins TRBV7-9 and TRBJ1-1; 10 nucleotides match TRBD1. The germline V gene has CDR1 SEHNR and CDR2 FQNEAQ (reference sequence). The CDR3 has 15 residues. V lost 5 bases to trimming and J lost 8 bases; unmatched junction nucleotides: 11. The CDR3 sequence: CASSPQGTGEGEAFF. CDR3 nucleotide sequence: TGTGCCAGCAGCCCGCAAGGGACAGGGGAGGGGGAAGCTTTCTTT.

The CDR3: CASSITGTGRETQYF. For the CDR3, the DNA is TGTGCCAGCAGTATAACCGGGACAGGGAGAGAGACCCAGTACTTC. V is TRBV6-5 and J is TRBJ2-5; 9 bases are a match to TRBD1. Germline assignment: CDR1 MNHEY and CDR2 SVGAGI. V was clipped by 5 bases and J by 4 bases; unmatched bases: 8. The CDR3 sequence is 15 residues long.

V is TRBV25-1 and J is TRBJ1-1; 9 bases match TRBD1. The trim removed 7 bases at V and 0 bases at J, leaving 12 bases unmatched. The CDR3 is made up of 17 amino acids. The germline gives CDR1 MGHDK, CDR2 SYGVNS. This CDR3 is CASTRDRDIALNTEAFF. CDR3 coding DNA: TGTGCCAGCACCAGGGACAGGGATATTGCCTTGAACACTGAAGCTTTCTTT.

The genes are TRBV18 and TRBJ1-2, with 8 nucleotides matching TRBD1. The ends lost 3 bases at V and 4 bases at J; junction bases unmatched: 7. Germline V gives CDR1 KGHSH, CDR2 LQKENI. The CDR3 extends over 15 amino acids. The CDR3 sequence is CASSPDRGALYGYTF. The CDR3, as DNA: TGTGCCAGCTCACCCGACAGGGGAGCGCTCTATGGCTACACCTTC.

This clone was picked up many times. The chain combines TRBV27 with TRBJ2-1, with TRBD2 identical over 7 bases. The germline V gene has CDR1 MNHEY and CDR2 SMNVEV (reference sequence). This CDR3 spans 16 amino acids. V shed 0 bases, J shed 6 bases, and the junction held 8 bases outside the gene matches. The CDR3 reads CASSLSVGGRGNEQFF. CDR3 DNA: TGTGCCAGCAGTTTATCGGTAGGAGGGAGGGGCAATGAGCAGTTCTTC.

The chain recombines TRBV5-1 with TRBJ2-5; TRBD2 matches 8 bases. J was trimmed by 0 bases and V by 3 bases; bases with no gene match: 16. CDR3 length equals 19 residues. Germline lookup yields CDR1 SGHRS and CDR2 YFSETQ. CDR3 bases: TGCGCCAGCAGCTCCACGGGGGGGGTCGGTTCGATACACCAAGAGACCCAGTACTTC. It codes for CASSSTGGVGSIHQETQYF.

This clone was seen only once. The J gene is TRBJ2-1, the V gene TRBV6-5; 7 bases are shared with TRBD1. The CDR3 is made up of 13 amino acids. V was pared by 6 bases and J by 5 bases, with 4 bases of the junction left unmatched. Germline CDR1 and CDR2: MNHEY and SVGAGI. The CDR3 region has the DNA TGTGCCAGCAGCCGTACAGGGGACAATGAGCAGTTCTTC. This codes for CASSRTGDNEQFF.

V gene TRBV4-3 combines with J gene TRBJ2-7; D unclear. With 0 bases removed from V and 3 bases from J, the gap between germline ends came to 6 bases. This CDR3 comprises 13 residues. The germline V gene has CDR1 LGHNA and CDR2 YSLEER. CDR3 sequence reads: CASSQEAGYEQYF. The CDR3 DNA reads TGCGCCAGCAGCCAAGAGGCAGGCTACGAGCAGTACTTC.